A single sample gave rise to the 20 T cell receptor beta chains below, sequenced in a study of blood T cell repertoires in COVID-19 (TCRdb year 2020). To prepare the library, the immunoSEQ multiplex PCR assay was applied. TCRdb's version of the immuneACCESS table is confined to in-frame rearrangements and falls short of the full clone set. An unresolved V gene accounts for under half of the shortfall where checked; the remainder is of unknown origin. The sample contains over 35,000 clones, around 81% of them found a single time. The ten top clones hold approximately 39% of the sample. Sequenced: peripheral blood. The receptors come from a man in his forties or fifties with active or convalescent COVID-19.

The chain links TRBV11-2 to TRBJ1-2; tentatively, D is TRBD1 (5 bases). Trimming took 5 bases from V and 5 from J, leaving 15 bases between them. The germline gives CDR1 SGHAT, CDR2 FQNNGV. The CDR3 extends over 14 amino acids. The CDR3 is CASSPAAGQYGYTF. In DNA form, the CDR3 reads TGTGCCAGCAGCCCCGCCGCAGGGCAGTATGGCTACACCTTC. The variable domain in full, completed from reference TRBV11-2 and TRBJ1-2, reads EAGVAQSPRYKIIEKRQSVAFWCNPISGHATLYWYQQILGQGPKLLIQFQNNGVVDDSQLPKDRFSAERLKGVDSTLKIQPAKLEDSAVYLCASSPAAGQYGYTFGSGTRLTVV.

The gene calls are TRBV9 and TRBJ2-3, with TRBD2 as a possible D gene (5 bases). V lost 0 bases and J 4 bases, leaving 12 bases between the germline ends. This CDR3 region has 15 residues. Germline V CDR1 and CDR2: SGDLS, YYNGEE. The DNA for the CDR3 is TGTGCCAGCAGCGTAGACGTTAGCGTTTCAGATACGCAGTATTTT. This sequence encodes CASSVDVSVSDTQYF.

The genes are TRBV3-1 (or the pseudogene TRBV3-2) and TRBJ1-5, with 9 bases that match TRBD1. Germline V lookup: CDR1 LGHDT, CDR2 YNNKEL (reference sequence). Trimming cost V 4 bases and J 6 bases; bases outside gene matches: 4. This CDR3 has 14 amino acids. For the CDR3, the DNA is TGTGCCAGCAGCCCATCGGACAGGGGTCAGCCCCAGCATTTT. It is translated as CASSPSDRGQPQHF.

This chain uses TRBV19 with TRBJ2-1; the match to TRBD2 covers 7 bases. This CDR3 is 14 amino acids long. Germline lookup yields CDR1 LNHDA and CDR2 SQIVND (reference sequence). V was pared by 5 bases and J by 5 bases, with 6 bases of the junction left unmatched. The CDR3 sequence: CASSFGLDHNEQFF. The DNA for the CDR3 is TGTGCCAGTAGTTTCGGACTAGACCACAATGAGCAGTTCTTC.

This rearrangement joins TRBV19 to TRBJ1-3; weak D call: TRBD1 (6 bases). The V gene's germline CDR1 is LNHDA and CDR2 SQIVND (reference sequence). The CDR3 loop spans 14 amino acids. V was cut by 3 bases and J by 2 bases, with 8 bases left in between. CDR3 in amino acids: CASSIRDTGNTIYF. DNA for the CDR3: TGTGCCAGTAGTATCCGGGACACTGGAAACACCATATATTTT.

The gene calls are TRBV5-1 and TRBJ2-7; D not certain. The V end lost 4 bases, the J end lost 2 bases, and 13 bases lay between the germline ends. The CDR3 is 14 amino acids. CDR1 is SGHRS, CDR2 YFSETQ, per germline. CDR3 in DNA: TGCGCCAGCAGCGGTTCAGGCATACCCTACGAGCAGTACTTC. Translating it yields CASSGSGIPYEQYF. Supplemented by reference TRBV5-1 and TRBJ2-7, the full variable domain reads KAGVTQTPRYLIKTRGQQVTLSCSPISGHRSVSWYQQTPGQGLQFLFEYFSETQRNKGNFPGRFSGRQFSNSRSEMNVSTLELGDSALYLCASSGSGIPYEQYFGPGTRLTVT.

The CDR3 sequence is CASARLSGGMKTQYF. The CDR3 DNA reads TGTGCCAGCGCCCGGCTCTCAGGGGGCATGAAGACCCAGTACTTC. This sequence joins TRBV28 and TRBJ2-5; 8 bases align to TRBD1. The CDR3 is 15 residues long. The V gene end was trimmed by 8 bases and the J gene end by 6 bases; junction bases not matched to a gene: 14. Germline V CDR1 and CDR2: MDHEN, SYDVKM.

The V and J genes are TRBV25-1 and TRBJ1-2, with no clear D. The germline CDR1 and CDR2 sequences are MGHDK and SYGVNS. This CDR3 has 11 amino acids. The germline V and J ends were trimmed by 1 base and 8 bases, with 5 bases remaining between them. CDR3 sequence: CASSESRGYTF. The CDR3 DNA is TGTGCCAGCAGTGAATCTCGGGGCTACACCTTC.

This chain joins TRBV25-1 and TRBJ2-6; D not certain. V shed 2 bases and J shed 0 bases, with 14 bases lying between them. Germline CDR1 is MGHDK and CDR2 is SYGVNS. The CDR3 covers 18 residues. CDR3 residues: CASSETGITTSGANVLTF. CDR3 bases: TGTGCCAGCAGTGAAACCGGCATCACTACCTCTGGGGCCAACGTCCTGACTTTC.

In nucleotides, the CDR3 is TGTGCCAGTAGGTTAAGCATGAACACTGAAGCTTTCTTT. It is translated as CASRLSMNTEAFF. The chain is built from TRBV19 and TRBJ1-1, with D uncertain. Per the germline V gene, CDR1 is LNHDA and CDR2 is SQIVND (reference sequence). The CDR3 is made up of 13 amino acids. V lost 6 bases and J lost 0, with 8 bases in between.

The rearrangement links TRBV2 to TRBJ2-1, with 10 positions matching TRBD2. With V trimmed by 7 bases and J by 9 bases, 6 bases remained unmatched. The CDR3 is 13 amino acids. Germline V gives CDR1 SNHLY, CDR2 FYNNEI. The CDR3 is CASNTAGGGEQFF. The CDR3 DNA is TGTGCCAGCAATACAGCGGGAGGGGGTGAGCAGTTCTTC.

This clone was seen more than once but under ten times. The chain recombines TRBV6-6 with TRBJ1-2; D not certain. The germline V gene encodes CDR1 MNHNY and CDR2 SVGAGI (reference sequence). V was trimmed by 8 bases and J by 8 bases, leaving 21 bases between them. CDR3 length equals 14 residues. The CDR3 bases are TGTGCCAGCGAATACGGGCCCAGAAGAGGGGGCTACACCTTC. Translation gives CASEYGPRRGGYTF.

This sequence joins TRBV7-3 and TRBJ2-3, with 8 bases identical to TRBD1. Germline V gene lookup returns CDR1 SGHTA and CDR2 FQGTGA. With V trimmed by 0 bases and J by 0 bases, 2 bases remained unmatched. The CDR3 contains 16 residues. The CDR3 DNA reads as TGTGCCAGCAGCTTAACTGGACAGGGTAGCACAGATACGCAGTATTTT. Amino acid sequence: CASSLTGQGSTDTQYF. The full variable domain, in which reference TRBV7-3 and TRBJ2-3 provide the parts outside the CDR3, is GAGVSQTPSNKVTEKGKYVELRCDPISGHTALYWYRQSLGQGPEFLIYFQGTGAADDSGLPNDRFFAVRPEGSVSTLKIQRTERGDSAVYLCASSLTGQGSTDTQYFGPGTRLTVL.

CDR3 amino acids: CASSLVRELPGDEQFF. The CDR3, as DNA: TGTGCCAGCAGCTTGGTGAGGGAACTGCCGGGGGATGAGCAGTTCTTC. The chain employs TRBV7-2 and TRBJ2-1; D may be TRBD2 (6 bases). V lost 3 bases to trimming and J lost 8 bases, with 20 bases between them. There are 16 residues in the CDR3. From germline, CDR1 is SGHTA and CDR2 FQGNSA.

This chain links TRBV28 with TRBJ2-7; possibly TRBD1 for D (6 bases). Germline-derived CDR1 and CDR2 are MDHEN and SYDVKM. The CDR3 totals 11 residues. Trimming left V 4 bases short and J 10 bases short, with 11 bases between. The CDR3 protein is CASSSQGLQYF. CDR3 DNA sequence: TGTGCCAGCAGTTCCCAGGGGTTACAGTACTTC.

The chain employs TRBV11-2 and TRBJ1-6; weak D call: TRBD1 (6 bases). V was clipped by 8 bases and J by 6 bases, with 8 bases between them. Germline values: CDR1 SGHAT, CDR2 FQNNGV. This CDR3 has 12 amino acids. CDR3 protein: CASRDINSPLHF. CDR3 nucleotides: TGTGCCAGCCGGGACATTAATTCACCCCTCCACTTT.

This chain uses TRBV14 with TRBJ1-4; D unresolved. The CDR3 loop spans 15 amino acids. Germline V gene data show CDR1 as SGHDN and CDR2 as FVKESK. Trimming removed 1 base at V and 8 bases at J, with 14 bases between. The CDR3 loop is CASSQGGTGEEKLFF. In DNA form, the CDR3 reads TGTGCCAGCAGCCAAGGCGGTACCGGCGAAGAAAAACTGTTTTTT.

V and J are TRBV11-3 and TRBJ2-1; D is perhaps TRBD2 (6 bases). V lost 1 base and J 9 bases, leaving 13 bases between the germline ends. CDR1 SGHNT and CDR2 YENEEA come from the germline V gene. The CDR3 has 14 residues. CDR3 region: CASSLGAGGSEQFF. CDR3 bases: TGTGCCAGCAGCTTAGGAGCGGGTGGGTCTGAGCAGTTCTTC.

V and J are TRBV5-1 and TRBJ1-1; 10 bases map to TRBD1. The CDR3 has 15 amino acids. The V gene's germline CDR1 is SGHRS and CDR2 YFSETQ. J lost 0 bases, V lost 4 bases, and 3 bases had no gene match. The CDR3, as DNA: TGCGCCAGCAGCGGGACAGGGGAAATGAACACTGAAGCTTTCTTT. It translates to CASSGTGEMNTEAFF.

This clone appeared many times. The chain has TRBV30 and TRBJ2-7; 9 bases are a match to TRBD1. CDR1 GTSNPN and CDR2 SVGIG come from the germline V gene (reference sequence). The CDR3 sequence is 13 residues long. The junction had 5 bases not matched to a gene; V was cut back by 2 bases and J by 6 bases. The CDR3 protein is CAWSPGQGIEQYF. The CDR3 nucleotides read TGTGCCTGGAGTCCGGGACAGGGAATCGAGCAGTACTTC.